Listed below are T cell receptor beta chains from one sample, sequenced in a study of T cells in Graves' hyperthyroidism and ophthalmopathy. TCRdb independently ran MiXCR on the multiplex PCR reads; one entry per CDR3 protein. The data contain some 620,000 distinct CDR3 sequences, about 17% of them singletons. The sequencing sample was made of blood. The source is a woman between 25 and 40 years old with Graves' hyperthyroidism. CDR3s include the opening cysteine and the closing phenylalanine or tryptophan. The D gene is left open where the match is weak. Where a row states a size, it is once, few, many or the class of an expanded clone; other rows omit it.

cdr3_nt: TGTGCCAGCACTGTGACGCCGGGCCTGGGGAACACTGAAGCTTTCTTT; cdr3_aa: CASTVTPGLGNTEAFF; clone_size: many; v_call: TRBV12-3/TRBV12-4; d_call: .; j_call: TRBJ1-1
cdr3_nt: TGTGCCAGTACCCTGGCCCGACAGGGAAGATCCTATGGCTACACCTTC; cdr3_aa: CASTLARQGRSYGYTF; clone_size: many; v_call: TRBV19; d_call: TRBD1; j_call: TRBJ1-2
cdr3_nt: TGTGCCAGCAGCGCGACAGCGAACACCGGGGAGCTGTTTTTT; cdr3_aa: CASSATANTGELFF; clone_size: .; v_call: TRBV5-5; d_call: .; j_call: TRBJ2-2
cdr3_nt: TGTGCCAGCAGTTGGGGAGCGGGACTCTTCACAGATACGCAGTATTTT; cdr3_aa: CASSWGAGLFTDTQYF; clone_size: few; v_call: TRBV6-2/TRBV6-3; d_call: TRBD2; j_call: TRBJ2-3
cdr3_nt: TGTGCCAGCAGCCAAGAGAGCAGGGGGCATCAGCCCCAGCATTTT; cdr3_aa: CASSQESRGHQPQHF; clone_size: many; v_call: TRBV4-2; d_call: TRBD1; j_call: TRBJ1-5
cdr3_nt: TGTGCCAGCAGTGCACAGGGGGCGAACACAGATACGCAGTATTTT; cdr3_aa: CASSAQGANTDTQYF; clone_size: many; v_call: TRBV28; d_call: TRBD1; j_call: TRBJ2-3
cdr3_nt: TGTGCCAGCAGCCTTAATGAGAACACCGGGGAGCTGTTTTTT; cdr3_aa: CASSLNENTGELFF; clone_size: few; v_call: TRBV13; d_call: .; j_call: TRBJ2-2
cdr3_nt: TGTCCCAGCAGTTTAGCGAACTATGGCTACACCTTC; cdr3_aa: CPSSLANYGYTF; clone_size: .; v_call: TRBV12-3/TRBV12-4; d_call: .; j_call: TRBJ1-2
cdr3_nt: TGCAGTGCTAGGAAACCCCTAGCGGCCGCCTACAATGAGCAGTTCTTC; cdr3_aa: CSARKPLAAAYNEQFF; clone_size: .; v_call: TRBV20-1; d_call: TRBD2; j_call: TRBJ2-1
cdr3_nt: TGTGCCAGCAGCTTTCTGCGCAACGAGGCCAATCAGCCCCAGCATTTT; cdr3_aa: CASSFLRNEANQPQHF; clone_size: .; v_call: TRBV7-2; d_call: .; j_call: TRBJ1-5
cdr3_nt: TGTGCCAGCAGCCGTGGGACAGGGGGGAACGAAGCTTTCTTT; cdr3_aa: CASSRGTGGNEAFF; clone_size: many; v_call: TRBV3-1; d_call: TRBD1; j_call: TRBJ1-1
cdr3_nt: TGTGCCAGCAGCTTCGGACAGTTATACACAGATACGCAGTATTTT; cdr3_aa: CASSFGQLYTDTQYF; clone_size: many; v_call: TRBV7-3; d_call: .; j_call: TRBJ2-3
cdr3_nt: TGCAGTGCCCGAGGACAGGGAAGAACTGAAGCTTTCTTT; cdr3_aa: CSARGQGRTEAFF; clone_size: many; v_call: TRBV20-1; d_call: TRBD1; j_call: TRBJ1-1
cdr3_nt: TGTGCCAGCAATACTCGGGGTGAGCAGTACTTC; cdr3_aa: CASNTRGEQYF; clone_size: many; v_call: TRBV2; d_call: .; j_call: TRBJ2-7
cdr3_nt: TGTGCCAGTAGGATGGAGCGGGGCCTACCCACAGATACGCAGTATTTT; cdr3_aa: CASRMERGLPTDTQYF; clone_size: .; v_call: TRBV19; d_call: TRBD2; j_call: TRBJ2-3
cdr3_nt: TGTGCCAGCAGCTGGCAGACACGGTTGGTGGAGCAGTTCTTC; cdr3_aa: CASSWQTRLVEQFF; clone_size: many; v_call: TRBV5-6; d_call: .; j_call: TRBJ2-1
cdr3_nt: TGTGCCAGCTCACCAGGGACAGTCAATTCACCCCTCCACTTT; cdr3_aa: CASSPGTVNSPLHF; clone_size: .; v_call: TRBV18; d_call: TRBD1; j_call: TRBJ1-6
cdr3_nt: TGTGCCAGCAGTTACAAGTTCCAAGAGACCCAGTACTTC; cdr3_aa: CASSYKFQETQYF; clone_size: many; v_call: TRBV6-6; d_call: .; j_call: TRBJ2-5
cdr3_nt: TGTGCCAGCATCGAAGACGGGGGGATCCTATATGAGCAGTACTTC; cdr3_aa: CASIEDGGILYEQYF; clone_size: many; v_call: TRBV6-2/TRBV6-3; d_call: TRBD2; j_call: TRBJ2-7
cdr3_nt: TGTGCCAGCCTTAAAGCGGGTTCCTACAATGAGCAGTTCTTC; cdr3_aa: CASLKAGSYNEQFF; clone_size: many; v_call: TRBV28; d_call: .; j_call: TRBJ2-1
cdr3_nt: TGTGCCAGCAGTTCCCCGGATGCGTGGGAAAAACTGTTTTTT; cdr3_aa: CASSSPDAWEKLFF; clone_size: few; v_call: TRBV28; d_call: .; j_call: TRBJ1-4
cdr3_nt: TGTGCCAGCGGGACGAGTTTGGCCTACTTC; cdr3_aa: CASGTSLAYF; clone_size: few; v_call: TRBV7-9; d_call: .; j_call: TRBJ2-5
cdr3_nt: TGCAGTGCTAGTAGGGGCACCTCTGGAAACACCATATATTTT; cdr3_aa: CSASRGTSGNTIYF; clone_size: few; v_call: TRBV20-1; d_call: .; j_call: TRBJ1-3
cdr3_nt: TGCGCCAGCAGCCATACCGGGACAGGGAGTAACGAGCAGCACTTC; cdr3_aa: CASSHTGTGSNEQHF; clone_size: .; v_call: TRBV4-1; d_call: TRBD1; j_call: TRBJ2-7
cdr3_nt: TGTGCCTGGAGATACAGGGGCGCCTCCTATAATTCACCCCTCCACTTT; cdr3_aa: CAWRYRGASYNSPLHF; clone_size: few; v_call: TRBV30; d_call: TRBD1; j_call: TRBJ1-6
cdr3_nt: TGTGCCAGCACTTCATGGGAGGGCAATGAGCAGTTCTTC; cdr3_aa: CASTSWEGNEQFF; clone_size: many; v_call: TRBV3-1; d_call: TRBD2; j_call: TRBJ2-1